The sequence of this TCR beta chain was determined in a study of tissue T cells after allogeneic stem cell transplantation. Noted time point: mouse harvest day 14 after allogeneic transplant. Tail vein injection delivered 10^7 T-cell-depleted bone marrow cells and 10^6 splenic CD5+ T cells. The CDR3 spans 15 residues. J lost 4 bases, V lost 2 bases, and 4 bases had no gene match. Worth noting for this clone: These gene names are mouse names. The read comes to an end 1 residue before the CDR3 does, leaving the germline J gene to fill in the end.

The table came from immunoSEQ multiplex PCR; TCRdb's copy has only in-frame clones and leaves some out. This sample has approximately 1,600 clones, with 45% found just once. This rearrangement joins TRBV21 to TRBJ2-2; TRBD1 agrees at 7 bases. TRBV21 is treated as an ORF (open reading frame) with a function not yet certain. This receptor was obtained from a female BALB/c mouse given C57BL/6 T cells with graft-versus-host disease after an allogeneic hematopoietic cell transplant. Source material: spleen. The part of the CDR3 DNA that was read is TGTGCTAGCAGTCAAGGCCAGGGGGTCACCGGGCAGCTCTAC. This sequence encodes CASSQGQGVTGQLY. The CDR3 as a whole reads CASSQGQGVTGQLYF.